The next 3 T cell receptor beta chains were all read from a single sample in a study of identical twins. TCRdb reanalysed the 5' RACE reads using MiXCR and keeps one entry per CDR3 protein. This table has around 280,000 distinct CDR3 sequences, roughly 8.6% appearing once. The sample also formed part of further work on yellow fever vaccine responses in identical twins.

Sequencing was carried out using memory (CD45RO+) T cells sorted from blood. The receptors here all came from a woman younger than 35 in good health.

This clonotype turned up a few times. This chain links TRBV5-1 with TRBJ2-4, with TRBD2 matching 10 bases. Losses at the gene ends were 1 base for V and 1 base for J; bases not matched to a gene: 11. Germline CDR1 SGHRS, CDR2 YFSETQ. The CDR3 has 19 amino acids. CDR3 sequence reads: CASSLKLAGDPGAKNIQYF. Here the CDR3 DNA reads TGCGCCAGCAGCTTGAAGCTAGCGGGAGATCCTGGGGCCAAAAACATTCAGTACTTC.

V and J are TRBV6-2 or TRBV6-3 and TRBJ1-2, with TRBD1 as a possible D gene (5 bases). Trimming pared 6 bases from V and 0 bases from J, leaving 14 bases between. Germline V lookup: CDR1 MNHEY, CDR2 SVGEGT. CDR3 length equals 15 residues. As DNA, the CDR3 is TGTGCCAGCAGCAAAGGGGCCGTTTCTAACTATGGCTACACCTTC. Its translation: CASSKGAVSNYGYTF.

The chain links TRBV6-1 to TRBJ2-3; 13 positions match TRBD2. The CDR3 sequence is 15 residues long. Germline V gene data show CDR1 as MNHNS and CDR2 as SASEGT. The V segment lost 1 base and the J segment 7 bases; nucleotides outside the gene matches: 2. The CDR3 loop is CASSEGTSGRYTQYF. The CDR3 DNA reads as TGTGCCAGCAGTGAAGGGACTAGCGGGAGATATACGCAGTATTTT.